This T cell receptor (beta chain) originates from a study of blood T cell repertoires in COVID-19. The overall study: Samples representing acute and convalescent COVID-19 were sourced from the United States, Italy and Spain. Sample material is recorded as cDNA or gDNA derived from T cells, B-cell-depleted T cells, or PBMCs.

As handled by the study authors: Estimation of nucleated cell counts was performed using reference gene primer amplification. Libraries were prepared by immunoSEQ multiplex PCR; TCRdb keeps only in-frame clonotypes and omits some of them. V and J calls and clone size follow that table, whereas D and trimming were derived from the DNA. The data show 95,000 to 150,000 clones, about four fifths seen once. The germline CDR1 and CDR2 sequences are MNHNY and SVGAGI (reference sequence). CDR3 size: 15 residues. The junction had 5 bases not matched to a gene; V was cut back by 2 bases and J by 2 bases. The receptor was isolated from a man aged 55 to 70 with acute or convalescent COVID-19. The V call is TRBV6-6, the J call TRBJ1-2; TRBD1 aligns across 7 bases. Sequences were obtained from peripheral blood. CDR3 nucleotide sequence: TGTGCCAGCAGTTACCGAGGGGGCCGAAACTATGGCTACACCTTC. Translation: CASSYRGGRNYGYTF.